The TCR beta chain described here comes from a study of T cells in Graves' hyperthyroidism and ophthalmopathy. Amplified regions were TCR beta CDR3 sequences from RNA transcripts. The HTBI set primed first-round TCR CDR3 RT-PCR. Each CDR3 protein gets one entry after TCRdb re-called the multiplex PCR reads with MiXCR. Of some 350,000 distinct CDR3 sequences listed, around 25% are singletons. The V end was cut by 3 bases, the J end by 6 bases, with 9 bases between. The V gene's germline CDR1 is MNHNS and CDR2 SASEGT. This CDR3 contains 13 residues. The gene calls are TRBV6-1 and TRBJ1-5; possible D gene TRBD1, 5 bases. This sequence originates from a man between 45 and 60 years old with Graves' hyperthyroidism. Input material: blood. The CDR3 DNA sequence: TGTGCCAGCAGTGATGTTGGGACTCAGCCCCAGCATTTT. This translates into CASSDVGTQPQHF.